This T cell receptor (beta chain) was recorded in a study of blood T cell repertoires in COVID-19. Study-level information: Sites in the United States, Italy and Spain provided acute and convalescent COVID-19 samples. T cells, B-cell-depleted T cells, or PBMCs supplied cDNA or gDNA.

The CDR3 has 13 residues. Germline V gene data show CDR1 as SQVTM and CDR2 as ANQGSEA. Trimming left V 3 bases short and J 3 bases short, with 12 bases between. TCRdb's table, derived via immunoSEQ multiplex PCR, lists solely in-frame clones and lacks some. The data contain approximately 52,000 clones, approximately 85% of them singletons. Sequencing was performed on peripheral blood. The genes are TRBV29-1 and TRBJ2-7, with D maybe TRBD2 (7 bases). The TCR sequence derives from a human donor in a cohort sampled during active COVID-19. The CDR3 DNA follows: TGCAGCGTTGATAAGGGGGGGGACTACGAGCAGTACTTC. It encodes CSVDKGGDYEQYF.